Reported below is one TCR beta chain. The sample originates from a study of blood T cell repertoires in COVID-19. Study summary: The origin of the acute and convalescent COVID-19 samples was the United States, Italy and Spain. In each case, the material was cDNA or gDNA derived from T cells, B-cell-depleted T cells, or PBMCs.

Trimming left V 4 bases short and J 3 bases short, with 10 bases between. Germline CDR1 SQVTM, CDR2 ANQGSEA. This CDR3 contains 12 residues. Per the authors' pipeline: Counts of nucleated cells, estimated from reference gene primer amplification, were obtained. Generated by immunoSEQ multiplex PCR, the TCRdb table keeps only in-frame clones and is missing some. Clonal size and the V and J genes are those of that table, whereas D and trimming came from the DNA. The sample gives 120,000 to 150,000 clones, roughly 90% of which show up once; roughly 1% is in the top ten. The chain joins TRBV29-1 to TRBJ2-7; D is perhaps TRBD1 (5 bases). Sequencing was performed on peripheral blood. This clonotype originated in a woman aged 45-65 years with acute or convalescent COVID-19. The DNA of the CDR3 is TGCAGCGTTGTGACAGCACGCTACGAGCAGTACTTC. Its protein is CSVVTARYEQYF.